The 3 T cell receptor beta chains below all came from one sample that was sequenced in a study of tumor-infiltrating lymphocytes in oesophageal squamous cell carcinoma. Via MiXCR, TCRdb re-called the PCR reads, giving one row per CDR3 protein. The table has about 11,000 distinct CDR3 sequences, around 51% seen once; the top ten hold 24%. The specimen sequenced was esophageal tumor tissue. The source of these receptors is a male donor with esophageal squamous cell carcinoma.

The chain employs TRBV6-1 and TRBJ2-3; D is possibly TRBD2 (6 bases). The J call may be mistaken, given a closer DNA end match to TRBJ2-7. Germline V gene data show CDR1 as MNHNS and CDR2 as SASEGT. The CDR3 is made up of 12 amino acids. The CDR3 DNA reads TGTGCCAGCAACCGACTAGCCTACGAGCAGTACTTC. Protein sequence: CASNRLAYEQYF.

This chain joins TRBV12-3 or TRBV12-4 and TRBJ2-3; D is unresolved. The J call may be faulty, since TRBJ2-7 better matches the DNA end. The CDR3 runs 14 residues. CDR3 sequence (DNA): TGTGCCAGCAGTTTCCTAGTGGTGCGGAACGAGCAGTACTTC. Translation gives CASSFLVVRNEQYF.

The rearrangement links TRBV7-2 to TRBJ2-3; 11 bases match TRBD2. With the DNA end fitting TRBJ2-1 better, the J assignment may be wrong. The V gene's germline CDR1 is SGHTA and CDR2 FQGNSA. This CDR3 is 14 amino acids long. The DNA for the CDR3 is TGTGCCAGCAGCTTTCTGACTAGCGGGGCTGAGCAGTTCTTC. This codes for CASSFLTSGAEQFF.